These 10 T cell receptor beta chains came from one sample sequenced in a study of vaccination and CD4 T cells after COVID-19. Their antigens remain unidentified. Sequencing of the DNA from cultured CD4+ T cells was carried out with the Oncomine TCR Beta short-read assay. MiXCR, applied by TCRdb to the PCR reads, yields one record per CDR3 protein. The sample includes over 11,000 distinct CDR3 sequences, 30% to 35% of them seen just once. Described treatment: roughly 10-day PBMC culture with coronavirus spike peptide pools or control peptides (ViraFEST assay). The sequencing used CD4+ T cells from blood, cultured in vitro, collected after SARS-CoV-2 vaccination. The source of these receptors is a human donor who had recovered from COVID-19.

V and J are TRBV18 and TRBJ1-2; D might be TRBD1 (6 bases). Trimming took 2 bases from V and 4 from J, leaving 8 bases between them. Germline V gene sequence: CDR1 KGHSH, CDR2 LQKENI. CDR3 length: 13 amino acids. The CDR3, as DNA: TGTGCCAGCTCACCAGGGGGGCCCTATGGCTACACCTTC. As protein: CASSPGGPYGYTF.

V usage is TRBV6-5 and J usage is TRBJ2-1; TRBD1 matches at 10 bases. Losses at the gene ends were 0 bases for V and 9 bases for J; bases not matched to a gene: 8. The CDR3 length is 16 residues. The germline gives CDR1 MNHEY, CDR2 SVGAGI. The CDR3 coding sequence is TGTGCCAGCAGTTACTCGGGGACAGGGGCGTTCGGTGAGCAGTTCTTC. As protein: CASSYSGTGAFGEQFF.

Remarks on this clonotype: Mismatch with germline at one junction end may stem from a read error. CDR3 in amino acids: CGSRPDTHNEQFF. The CDR3 bases are TGTGGCAGCAGGCCAGACACCCACAATGAGCAGTTCTTC. This sequence joins TRBV6-1 and TRBJ2-1; D ambiguous. Germline-derived CDR1 and CDR2 are MNHNS and SASEGT. CDR3 length equals 13 residues.

This clonotype was detected a few times. The CDR3 here is CASGARQGGANNYGYTF. In nucleotides, the CDR3 is TGTGCCAGTGGAGCCAGACAGGGGGGTGCTAATAACTATGGCTACACCTTC. The chain couples TRBV27 to TRBJ1-2, with 9 bases aligning to TRBD1. The CDR3 runs 17 residues. Germline assignment: CDR1 MNHEY and CDR2 SMNVEV (reference sequence). The V segment lost 9 bases and the J segment 1 base; nucleotides outside the gene matches: 15.

The rearrangement uses TRBV20-1 and TRBJ1-1, with TRBD1 matching 9 bases. Germline V gene data show CDR1 as DFQATT and CDR2 as SNEGSKA (reference sequence). The CDR3 contains 13 residues. Trimming at V came to 6 bases and at J to 3 bases, leaving 5 bases not matched to a gene. CDR3 sequence: CSAHRGPHTEAFF. The CDR3, as DNA: TGCAGTGCCCACAGGGGGCCCCACACTGAAGCTTTCTTT.

The chain employs TRBV18 and TRBJ2-2, with a tentative D call TRBD1 (7 bases). V gave up 1 base and J gave up 4 bases, with 13 bases separating them. CDR3 length: 16 residues. Looked up from germline, CDR1 is KGHSH and CDR2 is LQKENI. DNA for the CDR3: TGTGCCAGCTCACCACGGGGGGACAGCGTCACCGGGGAGCTGTTTTTT. It codes for CASSPRGDSVTGELFF. The whole variable domain, filled in from reference TRBV18 and TRBJ2-2, reads NAGVMQNPRHLVRRRGQEARLRCSPMKGHSHVYWYRQLPEEGLKFMVYLQKENIIDESGMPKERFSAEFPKEGPSILRIQQVVRGDSAAYFCASSPRGDSVTGELFFGEGSRLTVL.

V usage is TRBV28 and J usage is TRBJ2-6, with D maybe TRBD1 (6 bases). The V gene's germline CDR1 is MDHEN and CDR2 SYDVKM. This CDR3 comprises 16 residues. V was clipped by 7 bases and J by 1 base, with 14 bases between them. The CDR3 region has the DNA TGTGCCAGCAAGACAGGCCCGTTATCTGGGGCCAACGTCCTGACTTTC. It yields the protein CASKTGPLSGANVLTF.

The chain joins TRBV28 to TRBJ2-1; 10 bases line up with TRBD2. The CDR3 runs to 15 residues. The J segment lost 7 bases and the V segment lost 3 bases, leaving 6 bases of the junction unmatched. Germline lookup yields CDR1 MDHEN and CDR2 SYDVKM. CDR3 sequence reads: CASSFLSGRGNEQFF. The CDR3 coding sequence is TGTGCCAGCAGTTTTCTCAGCGGGAGGGGGAATGAGCAGTTCTTC.

This clonotype appeared a few times. J is TRBJ1-2 and V is TRBV20-1; D gene uncertain. V lost 3 bases and J lost 3, with 2 bases in between. CDR1 is DFQATT and CDR2 is SNEGSKA in the germline V gene (reference sequence). The CDR3 sequence is 10 residues long. The CDR3 DNA is TGCAGTGCTAGTGACTATGGCTACACCTTC. Translation: CSASDYGYTF.

The chain couples TRBV19 to TRBJ2-7; D could derive from TRBD1 or TRBD2 (6 bases each). The V gene's germline CDR1 is LNHDA and CDR2 SQIVND (reference sequence). The CDR3 has 13 residues. Trimming left V 5 bases short and J 2 bases short, with 10 bases between. The CDR3 loop is CASSEEGAYEQYF. The CDR3 DNA is TGTGCCAGTAGTGAGGAGGGGGCCTACGAGCAGTACTTC.